This is a list of T cell receptor beta chains from one sample in a study of early T cells in non-severe SARS-CoV-2 infection. TCRdb re-analysed the 5' RACE reads in MiXCR, keeping a single row per CDR3 protein. The table lists about 97,000 distinct CDR3 sequences, about 10% of them singletons, with just over 4.5% in the top ten. The sequencing used whole blood, collected at baseline. The receptors come from an adult who was a healthcare worker with PCR-confirmed SARS-CoV-2 infection or an uninfected control (not recorded which). Both conserved end residues are part of each CDR3. The order of the fields is CDR3 length, V gene, CDR3 protein.

len: 16
v_gene: TRBV4-3
CDR3aa: CASSQDWREEGGELFF

len: 14
v_gene: TRBV19
CDR3aa: CASSMSEAHHPQHF

len: 13
v_gene: TRBV30
CDR3aa: CAWTRTSNTEAFF

len: 13
v_gene: TRBV6-9
CDR3aa: CASPGFFSYEQYF

len: 13
v_gene: TRBV12-3/TRBV12-4
CDR3aa: CASSPTGTGELFF

len: 16
v_gene: TRBV6-2/TRBV6-3
CDR3aa: CASSYSTGNGANVLTF

len: 13
v_gene: TRBV20-1
CDR3aa: CSASPASDYGYTF

len: 13
v_gene: TRBV5-1
CDR3aa: CASSAGSYNEQFF

len: 16
v_gene: TRBV5-4
CDR3aa: CASSRRETGVAGELFF

len: 16
v_gene: TRBV7-9
CDR3aa: CASSPRLGGRYNEQFF

len: 15
v_gene: TRBV6-5
CDR3aa: CASSSPGRPDETQYF

len: 16
v_gene: TRBV5-6
CDR3aa: CASSLVGTESYNEQFF

len: 17
v_gene: TRBV5-1
CDR3aa: CASSPWDRGSSTDTQYF

len: 15
v_gene: TRBV30
CDR3aa: CAWSARTGGNSPLHF

len: 13
v_gene: TRBV28
CDR3aa: CASGGTQTYEQYF